This record covers a single T cell receptor beta chain. Its antigen is currently unknown. The sample carries other DNA sequences with the same CDR3. This sample was taken from a study of brain metastases from non-small cell lung cancer. Findings of the study overall: Brain metastases shared most TCR repertoire with primaries, with sparse T cells. In about 60% of brain metastases, T-cell clones were expanded compared with matched primary tumors. Fewer infiltrating T cells were found in brain metastases than primaries.

Trimming shortened V by 0 bases and J by 5 bases, and 2 bases separated the two germline ends. Germline CDR1 SGHRS, CDR2 YFSETQ. The CDR3 is 11 amino acids. Profiling relied on immunoSEQ multiplex PCR, and the TCRdb table lists in-frame clones only, not all of them. This table holds around 4,800 clones, about 88% found once. The chain is built from TRBV5-1 and TRBJ2-5; D gene uncertain. The receptor comes from a donor at least 40 years old with non-small cell lung cancer. Sequencing was performed on tissue from a brain metastasis. CDR3 in amino acids: CASSLDETQYF. The CDR3 bases are TGCGCCAGCAGCTTGGATGAGACCCAGTACTTC. Looking up the rest from reference TRBV5-1 and TRBJ2-5 gives the full variable domain: KAGVTQTPRYLIKTRGQQVTLSCSPISGHRSVSWYQQTPGQGLQFLFEYFSETQRNKGNFPGRFSGRQFSNSRSEMNVSTLELGDSALYLCASSLDETQYFGPGTRLLVL.